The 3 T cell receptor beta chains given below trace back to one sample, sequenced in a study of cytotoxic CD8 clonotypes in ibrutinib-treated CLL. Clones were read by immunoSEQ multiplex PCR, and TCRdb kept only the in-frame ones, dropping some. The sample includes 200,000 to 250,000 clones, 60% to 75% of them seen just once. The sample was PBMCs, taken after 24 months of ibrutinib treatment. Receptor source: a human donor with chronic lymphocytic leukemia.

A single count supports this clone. The CDR3 nucleotides read TGTGCCAGCAGCTTAACTTGGGAGCGGATTGTAGAGCAGTACTTC. It is translated as CASSLTWERIVEQYF. This chain uses TRBV7-2 with TRBJ2-7, with D maybe TRBD2 (5 bases). This CDR3 contains 15 residues. Germline V lookup: CDR1 SGHTA, CDR2 FQGNSA. The V and J ends lost 2 bases and 7 bases respectively, with 18 bases between them.

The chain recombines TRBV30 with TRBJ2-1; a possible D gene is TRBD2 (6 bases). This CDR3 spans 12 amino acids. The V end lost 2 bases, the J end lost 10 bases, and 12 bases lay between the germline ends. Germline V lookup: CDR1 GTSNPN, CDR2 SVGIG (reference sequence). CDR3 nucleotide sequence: TGTGCCTGGAGTTTGACTAGTAGAGAGCAGTTCTTC. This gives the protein CAWSLTSREQFF.

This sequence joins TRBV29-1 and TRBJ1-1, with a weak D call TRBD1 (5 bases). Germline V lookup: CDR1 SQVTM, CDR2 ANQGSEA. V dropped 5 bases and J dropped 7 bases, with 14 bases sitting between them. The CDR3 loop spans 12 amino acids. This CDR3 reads CSVHWVGDEAFF. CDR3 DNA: TGCAGCGTTCACTGGGTGGGGGATGAAGCTTTCTTT.